Listed below are T cell receptor beta chains from one sample, sequenced in a study of OX40 agonist ivuxolimab in advanced cancers. TCRdb's table, derived via immunoSEQ multiplex PCR, lists solely in-frame clones and lacks some. Of some 52,000 clones in the sample, 85% to 90% were seen once. The sequences come from CD4+ or CD8+ T cells sorted from blood, collected in a trial of the OX40 agonist ivuxolimab. The receptors were gathered from an adult with an advanced solid tumor such as melanoma, head and neck, liver or kidney cancer. CDR3s include the opening cysteine and the closing phenylalanine or tryptophan. The D gene is left open where the match is weak. Part of the rows lack a size; the others show once, few, many or a class for expanded clones.

>TRBV7-6|-|TRBD2|TRBJ2-5
CASSSPPGGTQETQYF
TGTGCCAGCAGCTCCCCTCCCGGGGGGACCCAAGAGACCCAGTACTTC
>TRBV7-6|-|-|TRBJ2-5
CASSLGGEGTQYF
TGTGCCAGCAGCTTAGGAGGCGAGGGGACCCAGTACTTC
>TRBV2|-|-|TRBJ2-5
CASSVEGGGETQYF
TGTGCCAGCAGTGTGGAAGGGGGTGGGGAGACCCAGTACTTC
>TRBV27|-|-|TRBJ2-6
CASSLRGSGANVLTF
TGTGCCAGCAGTTTAAGAGGGTCTGGGGCCAACGTCCTGACTTTC
>TRBV10-3|-|-|TRBJ2-7
CAISDAGAGAYEQYF
TGTGCCATCAGTGATGCAGGGGCGGGGGCCTACGAGCAGTACTTC
>TRBV5-1|-|TRBD1|TRBJ2-2
CATKGALGTGELFF
TGCGCCACCAAGGGGGCGCTTGGCACCGGGGAGCTGTTTTTT
>TRBV19|-|TRBD1|TRBJ1-1
CATVQGGDTEAFF
TGTGCCACGGTACAGGGGGGGGACACTGAAGCTTTCTTT
>TRBV9|-|-|TRBJ2-3
CASSVTSDYTDTQYF
TGTGCCAGCAGCGTAACGAGCGACTACACAGATACGCAGTATTTT
>TRBV7-9|-|TRBD1|TRBJ1-2
CASSTETGPRVGYTF
TGTGCCAGCAGCACCGAGACAGGGCCTCGTGTTGGCTACACCTTC
>TRBV28|-|-|TRBJ1-1
CASITGTLDTEAFF
TGTGCCAGTATAACAGGGACCTTGGACACTGAAGCTTTCTTT
>TRBV5-1|-|-|TRBJ2-1
CASGRDRPDNEQFF
TGCGCCAGCGGCCGGGACCGGCCTGACAATGAGCAGTTCTTC
>TRBV9|-|-|TRBJ2-5
CASSAGLEVDQETQYF
TGTGCCAGCAGCGCAGGGTTGGAGGTGGACCAAGAGACCCAGTACTTC
>TRBV27|-|-|TRBJ1-2
CASSLRTAGGWSGYTF
TGTGCCAGCAGCTTGAGGACAGCCGGGGGCTGGAGCGGCTACACCTTC
>TRBV2|-|-|TRBJ2-1
CASSAQNTARTSYNEQFF
TGTGCCAGCAGCGCACAGAATACAGCCCGGACGTCCTACAATGAGCAGTTCTTC
>TRBV30|-|-|TRBJ2-7
CAWIGTGRYEQYF
TGTGCCTGGATCGGCACAGGGCGGTACGAGCAGTACTTC
>TRBV6-1|-|TRBD2|TRBJ2-7
CASSEGPAGGSSSYEQYF
TGTGCCAGCAGTGAAGGGCCAGCGGGGGGATCCAGCTCCTACGAGCAGTACTTC
>TRBV6-4|-|TRBD2|TRBJ2-1
CASSALRGSKEQFF
TGTGCCAGCAGTGCCTTGCGGGGGAGCAAGGAGCAGTTCTTC
>TRBV5-1|once|TRBD1|TRBJ1-1
CASSFIGQGPNTEAFF
TGCGCCAGCAGCTTCATAGGACAGGGTCCGAACACTGAAGCTTTCTTT
>TRBV5-1|-|-|TRBJ2-5
CASSLAGGETQYF
TGCGCCAGCAGCTTGGCCGGGGGCGAGACCCAGTACTTC
>TRBV30|-|TRBD2|TRBJ2-3
CACTSGGDTQYF
TGTGCCTGCACTAGCGGTGGAGATACGCAGTATTTT
>TRBV6-5|-|-|TRBJ2-7
CASSSDRSYEQYF
TGTGCCAGCAGTTCTGACAGATCCTACGAGCAGTACTTC
>TRBV7-3|-|-|TRBJ1-6
CASSLTGRVESPLHF
TGTGCCAGCAGCTTAACGGGCAGGGTGGAATCACCCCTCCACTTT
>TRBV27|-|TRBD1|TRBJ2-2
CASSPGQGRTGELFF
TGTGCCAGCAGTCCGGGACAGGGGCGGACCGGGGAGCTGTTTTTT
>TRBV18|-|TRBD1|TRBJ1-1
CASSPWSGRGKTEAFF
TGTGCCAGCTCACCATGGTCTGGCAGGGGGAAAACTGAAGCTTTCTTT
>TRBV6-6|-|TRBD1|TRBJ1-1
CASSYSTGVDEAFF
TGTGCCAGCAGTTACTCGACAGGGGTCGATGAAGCTTTCTTT
>TRBV5-4|-|-|TRBJ2-5
CASSSRSRRRETQYF
TGTGCCAGCTCCTCAAGGAGCCGCCGAAGGGAGACCCAGTACTTC
>TRBV6-6|few|-|TRBJ2-7
CASTSSGRNYEQYF
TGTGCCAGCACCTCAAGTGGGCGGAATTACGAGCAGTACTTC
>TRBV2|few|TRBD1|TRBJ2-7
CASRTGQGAHEQYF
TGTGCCAGCAGGACAGGACAGGGGGCTCACGAGCAGTACTTC
>TRBV6-1|once|-|TRBJ1-1
CASYRRYNEAFF
TGTGCCAGCTATCGTAGGTACAATGAAGCTTTCTTT
>TRBV6-1|-|TRBD1|TRBJ2-7
CASSRYRGISYEQYF
TGTGCCAGCAGCCGTTACAGGGGGATCTCCTACGAGCAGTACTTC
>TRBV7-2|few|-|TRBJ1-5
CASSLGARQPQHF
TGTGCCAGCAGCTTAGGGGCCCGTCAGCCCCAGCATTTT
>TRBV6-1|-|-|TRBJ2-3
CASSLQTIDTQYF
TGTGCCAGCAGTCTTCAGACCATTGATACGCAGTATTTT